The following is a T cell receptor beta chain sequence with its context. This entry comes from a study of identifying expanded T cells in peripheral blood. The table came from immunoSEQ multiplex PCR; TCRdb's copy has only in-frame clones and leaves some out. The data hold about 80,000 clones, with approximately 90% observed a single time. V lost 0 bases to trimming and J lost 3 bases; unmatched junction nucleotides: 7. Germline values: CDR1 MNHNY, CDR2 SVGAGI (reference sequence). The CDR3 contains 16 residues. V and J are TRBV6-6 and TRBJ1-2; 7 positions match TRBD1. Sequenced material: blood. The sequence was obtained from a person between 18 and 75 years old in good health. In DNA, the CDR3 is TGTGCCAGCAGTTACTCGGACAGGCGTACAGACTATGGCTACACCTTC. Its translation: CASSYSDRRTDYGYTF.